Below, one T cell receptor beta chain is given with its context. In the authors' workflow: Amplification from reference gene primers served as the basis for estimated nucleated cell counts. Profiling relied on immunoSEQ multiplex PCR, and the TCRdb table lists in-frame clones only, not all of them. V, J and clone size reflect that table, while D and trimming were determined from the DNA. The sample yields 310,000 or so clones, 75% to 95% seen once. The data stem from a study of blood T cell repertoires in COVID-19. Residents of approximately 25 US areas, aged about 18 to 89 years, made up the participants. Grouping used clinical history reported by participants in a survey and questionnaire. The CDR3 length is 14 residues. Trimming left V 4 bases short and J 4 bases short, with 13 bases between. The germline gives CDR1 MDHEN, CDR2 SYDVKM.

The source material was PBMCs or T cells enriched from blood (not recorded which). The origin of this receptor is a woman in her thirties who had recovered from COVID-19. The chain combines TRBV28 with TRBJ1-2; D perhaps matches TRBD1 (5 bases). CDR3 DNA sequence: TGTGCCAGCAGTTCGACCCAGGGTGTCTATGGCTACACCTTC. This translates into CASSSTQGVYGYTF.